This passage covers 24 T cell receptor beta chains from one sample sequenced in a study of T cell responses to AZD1222 COVID-19 vaccine. Measured with immunoSEQ multiplex PCR; TCRdb has only the in-frame clones, and not every one. The sample consists of 90,000 to 150,000 clones, roughly 90% of them appearing once. This sample comprised peripheral blood, obtained 28 days after the second AZD1222 dose. The receptors here all came from an adult who received the AZD1222 COVID-19 vaccine.

This chain connects TRBV12-3 or TRBV12-4 to TRBJ2-6, with D uncertain. The CDR3 has 13 amino acids. V was clipped by 6 bases and J by 0 bases, with 3 bases between them. CDR3 nucleotides: TGTGCCAGCAGATACTCTGGGGCCAACGTCCTGACTTTC. Its translation is CASRYSGANVLTF.

This clone is a singleton in its sample. The rearrangement joins TRBV19 to TRBJ1-1; D might be TRBD1 (6 bases). This CDR3 spans 14 amino acids. Per the germline V gene, CDR1 is LNHDA and CDR2 is SQIVND (reference sequence). V lost 10 bases and J lost 1, with 16 bases in between. The CDR3 sequence is CATSLTGSNTEAFF. The CDR3 coding sequence is TGTGCCACCTCCCTGACAGGATCGAACACTGAAGCTTTCTTT. The full variable domain, its missing parts supplied by reference TRBV19 and TRBJ1-1, is DGGITQSPKYLFRKEGQNVTLSCEQNLNHDAMYWYRQDPGQGLRLIYYSQIVNDFQKGDIAEGYSVSREKKESFPLTVTSAQKNPTAFYLCATSLTGSNTEAFFGQGTRLTVV.

This clone was observed once. The V gene is TRBV6-5, the J gene TRBJ2-1; D call uncertain. Germline values: CDR1 MNHEY, CDR2 SVGAGI. This CDR3 has 12 amino acids. Trimming took 7 bases from V and 5 from J, leaving 9 bases between them. CDR3 nucleotide sequence: TGTGCCAGCACCGCACAGAACAATGAGCAGTTCTTC. Its translation: CASTAQNNEQFF.

The chain links TRBV4-1 to TRBJ2-7, with 13 nucleotides matching TRBD2. This CDR3 is 16 amino acids long. The V gene's germline CDR1 is MGHRA and CDR2 YSYEKL. Trimming took 2 bases from V and 2 from J; bases not matched to a gene: 3. Written as DNA, the CDR3 is TGCGCCAGCAGCCAACCCACTAGCGGGGGGGCCTACGAGCAGTACTTC. Protein product: CASSQPTSGGAYEQYF.

The rearrangement uses TRBV7-3 and TRBJ2-3, with 7 bases matching TRBD1. Losses at the gene ends were 1 base for V and 5 bases for J; bases not matched to a gene: 3. The CDR3 has 14 residues. CDR1 and CDR2 from the germline V gene are SGHTA and FQGTGA. The chain's CDR3 is CASSLRGGVDTQYF. CDR3 in DNA: TGTGCCAGCAGCTTAAGAGGGGGCGTAGATACGCAGTATTTT. The full variable domain, rest sourced from reference TRBV7-3 and TRBJ2-3, is GAGVSQTPSNKVTEKGKYVELRCDPISGHTALYWYRQSLGQGPEFLIYFQGTGAADDSGLPNDRFFAVRPEGSVSTLKIQRTERGDSAVYLCASSLRGGVDTQYFGPGTRLTVL.

This chain uses TRBV28 with TRBJ2-7; no reliable D call. There are 14 residues in the CDR3. Germline V gene lookup returns CDR1 MDHEN and CDR2 SYDVKM. Trimming shortened V by 5 bases and J by 4 bases, and 15 bases separated the two germline ends. CDR3 in amino acids: CASSLDPVEYEQYF. The CDR3 DNA reads TGTGCCAGCAGTCTGGACCCGGTGGAATACGAGCAGTACTTC.

This rearrangement joins TRBV28 to TRBJ2-3; 9 positions match TRBD1. V was clipped by 8 bases and J by 1 base; unmatched bases: 4. CDR1 is MDHEN and CDR2 is SYDVKM in the germline V gene. This CDR3 region has 14 residues. This CDR3 is CASGRDRGTDTQYF. The CDR3 DNA is TGTGCCAGCGGGAGGGACAGGGGCACAGATACGCAGTATTTT.

The V and J genes are TRBV24-1 and TRBJ2-1, with 7 positions matching TRBD1. This CDR3 is 13 amino acids long. CDR1 KGHDR and CDR2 SFDVKD come from the germline V gene. V lost 9 bases, J lost 3 bases, and 4 bases stayed unmatched. CDR3 residues: CATGHRGYNEQFF. CDR3 bases: TGTGCCACCGGGCACAGGGGCTACAATGAGCAGTTCTTC.

V and J are TRBV27 and TRBJ2-3; 9 positions agree with TRBD1. This CDR3 spans 19 amino acids. Germline values: CDR1 MNHEY, CDR2 SMNVEV (reference sequence). The junction had 17 bases not matched to a gene; V was cut back by 7 bases and J by 0 bases. CDR3 nucleotides: TGTGCCAGCACCCTATCTGTGGGGGACAGGGAATCTAGCACAGATACGCAGTATTTT. Translating gives CASTLSVGDRESSTDTQYF.

The chain employs TRBV6-5 and TRBJ1-1; no reliable D call. V lost 0 bases, J lost 1 base, and 9 bases lay in between. Germline V gives CDR1 MNHEY, CDR2 SVGAGI. This CDR3 is 15 amino acids long. The CDR3 nucleotides read TGTGCCAGCAGTTACTCGAATAGTTGGAACACTGAAGCTTTCTTT. Translating gives CASSYSNSWNTEAFF.

This sequence joins TRBV15 and TRBJ2-7, with 9 bases lining up with TRBD1. V dropped 3 bases and J dropped 4; count of bases not matched to a gene: 4. Germline V gene data show CDR1 as LNHNV and CDR2 as YYDKDF (reference sequence). There are 14 residues in the CDR3. CDR3 DNA sequence: TGTGCCACCAGCAGGGACAGGGGCACGTACGAGCAGTACTTC. Its protein product is CATSRDRGTYEQYF. Using reference TRBV15 and TRBJ2-7 for the parts outside the CDR3, the full variable domain is DAMVIQNPRYQVTQFGKPVTLSCSQTLNHNVMYWYQQKSSQAPKLLFHYYDKDFNNEADTPDNFQSRRPNTSFCFLDIRSPGLGDTAMYLCATSRDRGTYEQYFGPGTRLTVT.

The chain combines TRBV12-2 with TRBJ2-1. TRBV12-2 represents a pseudogene. This CDR3 spans 15 amino acids. DNA of the CDR3: TGTGCAAGTCGCTTAGTCAGACCCCTTAGGGATGAGCAGTTCTTC. Its protein product is CASRLVRPLRDEQFF.

The chain is built from TRBV10-3 and TRBJ2-7; unclear D gene. Between the trimmed V and J ends, which lost 4 bases and 2 bases, there was a span of 9 bases. There are 13 residues in the CDR3. Germline CDR1 ENHRY, CDR2 SYGVKD. This chain's CDR3 is CAISAPLTYEQYF. For the CDR3, the DNA is TGTGCCATCAGTGCCCCCCTCACCTACGAGCAGTACTTC.

This clone has more than one count but fewer than ten. The chain carries TRBV7-9 and TRBJ1-2; 8 positions match TRBD1. Trimming removed 5 bases from V and 5 bases from J; junction bases left unmatched: 7. The CDR3 sequence is 14 residues long. Per germline, CDR1 SEHNR and CDR2 FQNEAQ (reference sequence). CDR3 amino acids: CASSGSWTGYGYTF. DNA for the CDR3: TGTGCCAGCAGCGGCAGCTGGACAGGGTATGGCTACACCTTC.

This chain connects TRBV6-5 to TRBJ1-2; no clear D. The CDR3 is 12 amino acids. Deletions cut 7 bases from V and 2 bases from J, with 8 bases between. CDR1 and CDR2 (germline): MNHEY, SVGAGI. CDR3 in DNA: TGTGCCAGCAAGAATGGAAACTATGGCTACACCTTC. Translation: CASKNGNYGYTF.

The CDR3 region has the DNA TGTGCCAGTAGATTGAGGGCCTCCCCCCGTGACACTGAAGCTTTCTTT. Protein sequence: CASRLRASPRDTEAFF. The J gene is TRBJ1-1, the V gene TRBV19, with D uncertain. There are 16 residues in the CDR3. V dropped 6 bases and J dropped 3 bases, with 20 bases sitting between them. Germline CDR1 and CDR2: LNHDA and SQIVND (reference sequence).

A single count supports this clone. The chain carries TRBV5-8 and TRBJ2-7; no definite D call. The V gene lost 2 bases and the J gene lost 5 bases, with 17 bases spanning the gap. Germline V gene lookup returns CDR1 SGHTS and CDR2 YDEGEE. CDR3 length: 15 residues. CDR3 loop: CASSFKGRVSDEQYF. The CDR3 region has the DNA TGTGCCAGCAGCTTTAAGGGAAGGGTTTCAGACGAGCAGTACTTC.

The chain is built from TRBV6-1 and TRBJ1-1; D gene unclear. V gave up 0 bases and J gave up 8 bases, with 28 bases separating them. Germline V gene data show CDR1 as MNHNS and CDR2 as SASEGT. This CDR3 is built from 19 residues. The CDR3 DNA follows: TGTGCCAGCAGTGAAGCTTCCGCCTCCGGTGATACCATCCGATTCGAAGCTTTCTTT. Amino acid sequence: CASSEASASGDTIRFEAFF.

This rearrangement joins TRBV19 to TRBJ1-1; the D gene is possibly TRBD1 (6 bases). Germline V gene lookup returns CDR1 LNHDA and CDR2 SQIVND (reference sequence). The V and J ends lost 7 bases and 3 bases respectively, with 15 bases between them. This CDR3 spans 14 amino acids. The CDR3 sequence: CASTYRRGYTEAFF. CDR3 bases: TGTGCCAGTACCTACCGCAGGGGCTACACTGAAGCTTTCTTT.

The chain couples TRBV5-1 to TRBJ1-4, with 7 bases fitting TRBD1. Germline loops: CDR1 SGHRS, CDR2 YFSETQ. The CDR3 has 14 residues. Trimming at V came to 4 bases and at J to 8 bases, leaving 8 bases not matched to a gene. The CDR3 DNA follows: TGCGCCAGCAGCCCGACTATGGACAGGGAAAAACTGTTTTTT. Translation: CASSPTMDREKLFF.

The CDR3 region is CASSLPREGPSTDTQYF. The CDR3 nucleotides are TGTGCCAGCAGTTTACCCCGAGAGGGGCCTAGCACAGATACGCAGTATTTT. The V call is TRBV28, the J call TRBJ2-3; D may match TRBD1 or TRBD2 (5 bases each). The CDR3 covers 17 residues. Germline CDR1 is MDHEN and CDR2 is SYDVKM. The germline V and J ends were trimmed by 2 bases and 0 bases, with 15 bases remaining between them. Full variable domain (outside the CDR3, taken from reference TRBV28 and TRBJ2-3): DVKVTQSSRYLVKRTGEKVFLECVQDMDHENMFWYRQDPGLGLRLIYFSYDVKMKEKGDIPEGYSVSREKKERFSLILESASTNQTSMYLCASSLPREGPSTDTQYFGPGTRLTVL.

J is TRBJ1-6 and V is TRBV27; D ambiguous. Between the trimmed V and J ends, which lost 4 bases and 4 bases, there was a span of 8 bases. Looked up from germline, CDR1 is MNHEY and CDR2 is SMNVEV (reference sequence). The CDR3 sequence is 14 residues long. The CDR3 protein is CASSWTGYNSPLHF. CDR3 DNA: TGTGCCAGCAGTTGGACCGGTTATAATTCACCCCTCCACTTT.

The chain employs TRBV6-5 and TRBJ1-6, with 9 nucleotides matching TRBD1. V gave up 1 base and J gave up 10 bases; unmatched junction bases: 5. CDR1 is MNHEY and CDR2 is SVGAGI in the germline V gene. The CDR3 is 15 residues long. The CDR3 protein is CASSYLDRGDSPLHF. The DNA for the CDR3 is TGTGCCAGCAGTTACTTGGACAGGGGAGACTCACCCCTCCACTTT.

CDR3: CASSRGMLYEQYF. CDR3 in DNA: TGTGCCAGTAGTCGCGGGATGCTCTACGAGCAGTACTTC. This sequence joins TRBV19 and TRBJ2-7; maybe TRBD2 (6 bases). V gave up 5 bases and J gave up 3 bases, with 11 bases separating them. Germline loops: CDR1 LNHDA, CDR2 SQIVND (reference sequence). This CDR3 has 13 amino acids. Variable domain in full (rest from reference TRBV19 and TRBJ2-7): DGGITQSPKYLFRKEGQNVTLSCEQNLNHDAMYWYRQDPGQGLRLIYYSQIVNDFQKGDIAEGYSVSREKKESFPLTVTSAQKNPTAFYLCASSRGMLYEQYFGPGTRLTVT.